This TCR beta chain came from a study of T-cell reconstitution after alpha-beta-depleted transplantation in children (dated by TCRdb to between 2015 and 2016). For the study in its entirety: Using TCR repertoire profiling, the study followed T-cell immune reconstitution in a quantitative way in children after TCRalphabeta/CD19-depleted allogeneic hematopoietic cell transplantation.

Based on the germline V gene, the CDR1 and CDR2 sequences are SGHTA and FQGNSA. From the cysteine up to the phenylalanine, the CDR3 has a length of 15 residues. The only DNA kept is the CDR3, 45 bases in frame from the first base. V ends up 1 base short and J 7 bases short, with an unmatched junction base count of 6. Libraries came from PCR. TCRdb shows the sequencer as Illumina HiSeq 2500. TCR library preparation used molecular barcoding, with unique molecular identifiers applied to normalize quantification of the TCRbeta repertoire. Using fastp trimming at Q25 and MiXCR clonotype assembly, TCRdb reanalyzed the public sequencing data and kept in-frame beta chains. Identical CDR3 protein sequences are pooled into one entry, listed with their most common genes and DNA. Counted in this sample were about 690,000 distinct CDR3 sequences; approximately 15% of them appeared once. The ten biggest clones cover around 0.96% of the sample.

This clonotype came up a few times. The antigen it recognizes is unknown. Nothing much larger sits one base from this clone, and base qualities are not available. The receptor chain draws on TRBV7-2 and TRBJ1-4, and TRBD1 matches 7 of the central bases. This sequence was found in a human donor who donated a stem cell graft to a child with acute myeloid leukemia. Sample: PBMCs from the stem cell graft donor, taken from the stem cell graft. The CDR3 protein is CASSLGGGAGEKLFF. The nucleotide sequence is TGTGCCAGCAGCTTAGGAGGGGGCGCGGGTGAAAAACTGTTTTTT. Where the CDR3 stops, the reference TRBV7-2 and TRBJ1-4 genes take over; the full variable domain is GAGVSQSPSNKVTEKGKDVELRCDPISGHTALYWYRQSLGQGLEFLIYFQGNSAPDKSGLPSDRFSAERTGGSVSTLTIQRTQQEDSAVYLCASSLGGGAGEKLFFGSGTQLSVL.